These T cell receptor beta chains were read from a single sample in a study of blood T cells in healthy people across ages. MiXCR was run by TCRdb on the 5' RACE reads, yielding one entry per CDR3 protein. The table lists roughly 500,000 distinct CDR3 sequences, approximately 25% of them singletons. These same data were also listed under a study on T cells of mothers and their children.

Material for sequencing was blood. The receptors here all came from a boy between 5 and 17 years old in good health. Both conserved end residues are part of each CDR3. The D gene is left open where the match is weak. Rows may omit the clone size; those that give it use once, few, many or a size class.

CASSSLGLAATDTQYF TGTGCCAGCAGCTCCCTGGGACTAGCGGCCACAGATACGCAGTATTTT TRBD2 TRBJ2-3 TRBV7-2 -
CASSQNFGTSYYEQYF TGCGCCAGCAGCCAAAACTTCGGGACTAGCTACTACGAGCAGTACTTC TRBD2 TRBJ2-7 TRBV4-3 -
CASTFPRSEQFF TGTGCCAGCACCTTCCCCAGGAGTGAGCAGTTCTTC - TRBJ2-1 TRBV28 -
CASSTPIGVENTIYF TGTGCAAGTAGCACCCCCATCGGGGTTGAAAACACCATATATTTT - TRBJ1-3 TRBV19 -
CASSPPAAGGVAGQYF TGTGCCAGCAGTCCACCCGCGGCAGGAGGGGTCGCAGGGCAGTACTTC - TRBJ2-7 TRBV28 -
CIPRGSIYNEQFF TGCATCCCTCGGGGGTCCATCTACAATGAGCAGTTCTTC - TRBJ2-1 TRBV20-1 few
CASSLVSGDEQFF TGTGCCAGCAGCTTAGTGTCGGGGGATGAGCAGTTCTTC - TRBJ2-1 TRBV7-2 few
CASSSITDTQYF TGTGCCAGCAGCTCTATCACAGATACGCAGTATTTT - TRBJ2-3 TRBV6-5 few
CASSLNGRTGEQYF TGTGCCAGCAGCTTAAATGGGAGGACGGGCGAGCAGTACTTC - TRBJ2-7 TRBV7-2 -
CASSPQGPNTGELFF TGTGCCAGCAGCCCTCAGGGGCCCAACACCGGGGAGCTGTTTTTT - TRBJ2-2 TRBV7-9 few
CASMPPDTGELFF TGTGCCAGCATGCCCCCGGACACCGGGGAGCTGTTTTTT - TRBJ2-2 TRBV25-1 many
CASSLLGAREKLFF TGTGCCAGCAGCTTGCTGGGGGCAAGAGAAAAACTGTTTTTT - TRBJ1-4 TRBV5-6 -
CASSFDWAREQYF TGCGCCAGCAGCTTCGACTGGGCTCGGGAGCAGTACTTC - TRBJ2-7 TRBV5-1 -
CASSNSLNTGELFF TGTGCCAGCAGCAACAGTTTAAACACCGGGGAGCTGTTTTTT - TRBJ2-2 TRBV7-9 few
CASSFREGGKQYF TGCGCCAGCAGCTTCCGGGAGGGCGGCAAGCAGTACTTC TRBD2 TRBJ2-7 TRBV5-1 few
CASSYSRWRDSNQPQHF TGTGCCAGCAGTTACTCCCGGTGGAGGGATAGCAATCAGCCCCAGCATTTT - TRBJ1-5 TRBV6-2/TRBV6-3 -
CASSPGNFYEQYF TGTGCCAGCAGTCCCGGGAATTTCTACGAGCAGTACTTC - TRBJ2-7 TRBV28 -
CASRPPGRQGIEKLFF TGTGCCAGCAGACCCCCGGGTCGGCAGGGCATCGAAAAACTGTTTTTT - TRBJ1-4 TRBV28 -
CASSQSGGAHTNEQFF TGTGCCAGCAGCCAGAGCGGCGGGGCGCATACGAATGAGCAGTTCTTC - TRBJ2-1 TRBV3-1 -
CASTAQGGQDEQFF TGTGCCAGCACCGCCCAGGGCGGACAGGATGAGCAGTTCTTC TRBD1 TRBJ2-1 TRBV28 -
CASSRLGDKETQYF TGTGCCAGCAGCCGACTTGGCGACAAAGAGACCCAGTACTTC - TRBJ2-5 TRBV7-3 many
CSAKQYTEAFF TGCAGTGCTAAGCAGTACACTGAAGCTTTCTTT - TRBJ1-1 TRBV20-1 -
CASSDSDNTEAFF TGTGCCAGCAGTGACTCGGACAACACTGAAGCTTTCTTT - TRBJ1-1 TRBV6-4 many
CASSQEVTGGKPQHF TGTGCCAGCAGCCAAGAGGTGACAGGGGGTAAGCCCCAGCATTTT TRBD1 TRBJ1-5 TRBV4-2 few
CSARRATGNEQFF TGCAGTGCTAGAAGAGCGACAGGGAATGAGCAGTTCTTC TRBD1 TRBJ2-1 TRBV20-1 -
CSARDKYSNQPQHF TGCAGTGCTAGAGACAAGTATAGCAATCAGCCCCAGCATTTT - TRBJ1-5 TRBV20-1 -
CASSRNSATNEKLFF TGTGCCAGCAGTAGAAACAGCGCAACTAATGAAAAACTGTTTTTT - TRBJ1-4 TRBV7-6 few
CACIGTGSLYEQYF TGTGCCTGCATCGGGACAGGGTCCCTCTACGAGCAGTACTTC TRBD1 TRBJ2-7 TRBV28 -
CATSRDQGANVLTF TGTGCCACCAGCAGAGATCAGGGGGCCAACGTCCTGACTTTC - TRBJ2-6 TRBV15 -
CASSAPGQSSYEQYF TGCGCCAGCAGCGCGCCGGGACAGAGCTCCTACGAGCAGTACTTC TRBD1 TRBJ2-7 TRBV5-1 few
CASRGDSGANVLTF TGTGCCAGCAGAGGGGACAGTGGGGCCAACGTCCTGACTTTC TRBD1 TRBJ2-6 TRBV6-4 many
CACSQGQGSYEQYF TGTGCCTGCAGCCAGGGCCAGGGGTCCTACGAGCAGTACTTC - TRBJ2-7 TRBV7-9 -
CASSGSLAGLYNEQFF TGTGCCAGCAGCGGCTCGCTAGCGGGGTTGTACAATGAGCAGTTCTTC TRBD2 TRBJ2-1 TRBV7-9 few
CASSLPSVAGRDSSYNERFF TGTGCCAGCAGTCTTCCGTCGGTAGCGGGGCGAGATAGCTCCTACAATGAGCGGTTCTTC TRBD2 TRBJ2-1 TRBV11-1 few
CASGPRPYSYEQYF TGCGCCAGCGGGCCTCGTCCTTATTCCTACGAGCAGTACTTC - TRBJ2-7 TRBV5-1 -
CASSSAPGSGNTIYF TGTGCCAGCAGTTCTGCCCCAGGCTCTGGAAACACCATATATTTT - TRBJ1-3 TRBV6-5 -
CASSQEPSAGTEQFF TGCGCCAGCAGCCAAGAACCCTCGGCGGGGACAGAGCAGTTCTTC - TRBJ2-1 TRBV4-3 few
CAISRTGVAKNIQYF TGTGCCATCAGTCGAACAGGGGTAGCCAAAAACATTCAGTACTTC TRBD1 TRBJ2-4 TRBV10-3 -
CSAPDRGHTEAFF TGCAGTGCGCCGGACAGGGGACACACTGAAGCTTTCTTT TRBD1 TRBJ1-1 TRBV20-1 few
CASSLRVAGYNEQFF TGTGCCAGCAGTTTACGGGTAGCGGGGTACAATGAGCAGTTCTTC TRBD2 TRBJ2-1 TRBV27 few
CASSVGGLASTDTQYF TGTGCCAGCAGCGTAGGGGGACTCGCTAGCACAGATACGCAGTATTTT - TRBJ2-3 TRBV9 large
CASSSPTGATGELFF TGTGCCAGCAGCTCCCCCACGGGGGCCACCGGGGAGCTGTTTTTT - TRBJ2-2 TRBV7-9 few
CASSLRRGDEQFF TGTGCCAGCAGCTTGAGAAGGGGCGATGAGCAGTTCTTC - TRBJ2-1 TRBV7-2 -
CASSAQVRDRGTDTQYF TGTGCCAGCAGTGCCCAAGTCAGGGACAGGGGCACAGATACGCAGTATTTT TRBD1 TRBJ2-3 TRBV25-1 -
CASSPRPGELFF TGTGCCAGCAGTCCCCGCCCCGGGGAGCTGTTTTTT - TRBJ2-2 TRBV6-5 -
CASSLYAGRFGGYTF TGTGCCAGCAGTTTATATGCAGGGAGATTTGGTGGCTACACCTTC - TRBJ1-2 TRBV28 few
CASSQDPRGTGANVLTF TGCGCCAGCAGCCAAGACCCCAGAGGAACTGGGGCCAACGTCCTGACTTTC - TRBJ2-6 TRBV4-3 -
CASSEPRDYGYTF TGTGCCAGCAGTGAACCCCGGGATTATGGCTACACCTTC - TRBJ1-2 TRBV2 few
CASGSGHGTGDGELFF TGTGCCAGCGGCTCAGGGCACGGGACAGGCGACGGGGAGCTGTTTTTT TRBD1 TRBJ2-2 TRBV7-2 -
CASSQTLGQGASGANVLTF TGTGCCAGCAGCCAGACTCTCGGACAGGGGGCTTCTGGGGCCAACGTTCTGACTTTC TRBD1 TRBJ2-6 TRBV4-2 few
CASTGLASYNEQFF TGTGCCTCCACCGGCCTAGCGTCCTACAATGAGCAGTTCTTC - TRBJ2-1 TRBV7-2 -